This paragraph covers one T cell receptor (beta chain) sequence. This record belongs to a study of blood T cell repertoires in COVID-19. Study-level information: Donors in the United States, Italy and Spain gave samples during acute or convalescent COVID-19. Sample material is recorded as cDNA or gDNA derived from T cells, B-cell-depleted T cells, or PBMCs.

Germline V lookup: CDR1 ENHRY, CDR2 SYGVKD. Trimming left V 10 bases short and J 3 bases short, with 13 bases between. The CDR3 has 14 amino acids. In the original processing: Reference gene primer amplification gave nucleated cell count estimates. The repertoire was sequenced with immunoSEQ multiplex PCR; TCRdb's copy has only in-frame clones and lacks some. The V and J calls and clone size were taken over from that table, and D and trimming were inferred from the DNA. The sample has tens of thousands of clones, about 80% seen once. Sequencing was carried out using peripheral blood. The TCR comes from a woman aged 60-75 years with acute or convalescent COVID-19. This chain connects TRBV10-3 to TRBJ2-6; D may be TRBD1 (6 bases). The CDR3 bases are TGTGCCAGCACTACAGGGAGTGGGGCCAACGTCCTGACTTTC. Amino acid sequence: CASTTGSGANVLTF.